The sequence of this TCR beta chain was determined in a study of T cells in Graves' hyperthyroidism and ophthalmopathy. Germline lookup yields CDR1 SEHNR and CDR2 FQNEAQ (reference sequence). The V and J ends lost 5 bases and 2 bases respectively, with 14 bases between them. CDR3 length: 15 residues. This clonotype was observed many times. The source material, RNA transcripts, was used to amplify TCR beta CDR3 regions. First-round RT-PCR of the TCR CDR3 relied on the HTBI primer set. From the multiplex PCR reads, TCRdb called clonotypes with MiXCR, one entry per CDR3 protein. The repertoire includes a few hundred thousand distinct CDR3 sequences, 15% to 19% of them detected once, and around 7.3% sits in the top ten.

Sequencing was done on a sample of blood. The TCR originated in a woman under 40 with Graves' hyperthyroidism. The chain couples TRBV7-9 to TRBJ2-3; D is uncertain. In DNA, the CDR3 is TGTGCCAGCAGCCCCCTACTCACCCCCACAGATACGCAGTATTTT. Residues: CASSPLLTPTDTQYF.